A single sample gave rise to the 17 T cell receptor beta chains below, sequenced in a study of human T cells and chemical hapten exposure listed by TCRdb under 2021. The time point label here, explained by the study, means: patch test 1, 2 weeks after DPC sensitization. What the treatment or condition label conveys for this sample: therapeutic diphenylcyclopropenone sensitization with weekly scalp DPC. Libraries were constructed by RACE. These reads were obtained on a NextSeq 500. Through fastp at Q25 and MiXCR, TCRdb rebuilt clones from the public reads, retaining in-frame beta chains. One record per CDR3 amino acid sequence lists the most common genes and DNA. The table for this sample lists around 380,000 distinct CDR3 sequences; roughly 4.8% of them were counted only once. The top ten hold approximately 2.3% of the sample. The material was whole blood, obtained in connection with sensitization to the hapten diphenylcyclopropenone (DPC). These receptors all stem from a woman aged 50 to 60 with alopecia areata. Some clones in this sample may be carry-over from other donors' samples.

Note on this clonotype: Since a much larger clone is just one base distant, this may be a read error. The genes are TRBV4-1 and TRBJ2-2; D unclear. Germline V gene data show CDR1 as MGHRA and CDR2 as YSYEKL. This CDR3 spans 13 amino acids. The CDR3 reads CTSSQGAAGELFF. DNA for the CDR3: TGCACCAGCAGCCAAGGCGCAGCCGGGGAGCTGTTTTTT.

This clonotype showed up just a few times. This rearrangement joins TRBV5-6 to TRBJ1-1; D is undetermined. Per the germline V gene, CDR1 is SGHDT and CDR2 is YYEEEE. The germline V and J ends were trimmed by 6 bases and 1 base, with 10 bases remaining between them. This CDR3 is 13 amino acids long. CDR3 in amino acids: CASTLNPNTEAFF. CDR3 bases: TGTGCCAGCACCCTAAATCCGAACACTGAAGCTTTCTTT. The full variable domain, in which reference TRBV5-6 and TRBJ1-1 provide the parts outside the CDR3, is DAGVTQSPTHLIKTRGQQVTLRCSPKSGHDTVSWYQQALGQGPQFIFQYYEEEERQRGNFPDRFSGHQFPNYSSELNVNALLLGDSALYLCASTLNPNTEAFFGQGTRLTVV.

This clonotype came up many times. The V gene is TRBV6-5, the J gene TRBJ1-6; D perhaps matches TRBD1 (5 bases). Trimming left V 0 bases short and J 13 bases short, with 13 bases between. Germline loops: CDR1 MNHEY, CDR2 SVGAGI. The CDR3 is 14 amino acids. DNA for the CDR3: TGTGCCAGCAGTTACTCGGGGGACTTGCGGCCCCTCCACTTT. This encodes CASSYSGDLRPLHF.

This clonotype has just a few counts. V is TRBV20-1 and J is TRBJ2-2, with 9 bases matching TRBD2. The germline gives CDR1 DFQATT, CDR2 SNEGSKA (reference sequence). The J segment lost 2 bases and the V segment lost 6 bases, leaving 7 bases of the junction unmatched. This CDR3 contains 15 residues. The CDR3 region is CSALRLAANTGELFF. For the CDR3, the DNA is TGCAGTGCCTTAAGACTAGCGGCAAACACCGGGGAGCTGTTTTTT.

This clonotype was recorded only once. The chain carries TRBV25-1 and TRBJ2-3, with 8 bases that match TRBD2. The CDR3 is made up of 17 amino acids. Per germline, CDR1 MGHDK and CDR2 SYGVNS. The ends lost 7 bases at V and 1 base at J; junction bases unmatched: 13. The DNA for the CDR3 is TGTGCCAGCATAAAGGGACGGGAGGGCCGGGGCACAGATACGCAGTATTTT. It is translated as CASIKGREGRGTDTQYF.

This clonotype has ten or more counts. The CDR3 nucleotides read TGTGCCAGCAGCTTACTGCCTAACACTGAAGCTTTCTTT. Its translation: CASSLLPNTEAFF. The V call is TRBV11-2, the J call TRBJ1-1, with unresolved D. Trimming removed 2 bases at V and 2 bases at J, with 6 bases between. The CDR3 sequence is 13 residues long. Germline loops: CDR1 SGHAT, CDR2 FQNNGV.

This clonotype was counted only a few times. V and J are TRBV27 and TRBJ2-7, with TRBD2 identical over 7 bases. The CDR3 extends over 13 amino acids. The germline V gene encodes CDR1 MNHEY and CDR2 SMNVEV (reference sequence). Trimming at V came to 7 bases and at J to 3 bases, leaving 6 bases not matched to a gene. The CDR3 bases are TGTGCCAGCAATCGCGGCGGGAGCTACGAGCAGTACTTC. Its protein product is CASNRGGSYEQYF.

This clonotype came up a few times. The rearrangement links TRBV7-2 to TRBJ2-7; TRBD1 might be the D (6 bases). The length of the CDR3 is 16 residues. The V gene lost 5 bases and the J gene lost 0 bases, with 17 bases spanning the gap. Looked up from germline, CDR1 is SGHTA and CDR2 is FQGNSA. The CDR3, as DNA: TGTGCCAGCAGCGCCGGACAGCTTCCTTCCTCCTACGAGCAGTACTTC. Translated: CASSAGQLPSSYEQYF.

The chain combines TRBV10-3 with TRBJ2-3; 10 nucleotides match TRBD1. V shed 10 bases and J 0 bases; nucleotides not matched to a gene: 19. Germline lookup yields CDR1 ENHRY and CDR2 SYGVKD. This CDR3 has 19 residues. CDR3 region: CATTHYIGTGALSTDTQYF. CDR3 DNA: TGTGCCACAACCCACTACATAGGGACAGGGGCCCTTAGCACAGATACGCAGTATTTT.

This clonotype came up a few times. The chain links TRBV5-5 to TRBJ2-7, with a tentative D call TRBD1 (5 bases). There are 14 residues in the CDR3. V was cut by 0 bases and J by 3 bases, with 10 bases left in between. The germline gives CDR1 SGHKS, CDR2 YYEKEE (reference sequence). The CDR3 loop reads CASSLAQGFYEQYF. CDR3 nucleotide sequence: TGTGCCAGCAGCTTGGCTCAGGGATTCTACGAGCAGTACTTC. Based on the CDR3 plus reference TRBV5-5 and TRBJ2-7, the full variable domain is DAGVTQSPTHLIKTRGQQVTLRCSPISGHKSVSWYQQVLGQGPQFIFQYYEKEERGRGNFPDRFSARQFPNYSSELNVNALLLGDSALYLCASSLAQGFYEQYFGPGTRLTVT.

This clonotype has at least ten counts. This chain joins TRBV12-3 or TRBV12-4 and TRBJ2-2, with D possibly matching TRBD1 (7 bases). Trimming cost V 7 bases and J 5 bases, with 17 bases left between them. The CDR3 contains 15 residues. The CDR3 region is CASTRGVAGTGELFF. As DNA, the CDR3 is TGTGCCAGCACCAGGGGGGTGGCGGGGACCGGGGAGCTGTTTTTT.

This clonotype was seen only a few times. J is TRBJ1-1 and V is TRBV3-1; D is undetermined. The length of the CDR3 is 12 residues. Germline values: CDR1 LGHDT, CDR2 YNNKEL (reference sequence). Trimming removed 6 bases at V and 5 bases at J, with 10 bases between. CDR3 sequence reads: CASRRPGTEAFF. CDR3 nucleotides: TGTGCCAGCAGGCGACCAGGAACTGAAGCTTTCTTT.

The table lists this clonotype with many counts. The V and J genes are TRBV29-1 and TRBJ1-1; TRBD1 might be the D (5 bases). This CDR3 region has 14 residues. Looked up from germline, CDR1 is SQVTM and CDR2 is ANQGSEA. Trimming cost V 6 bases and J 5 bases, with 19 bases left between them. CDR3 sequence: CSVTGLGPRTEAFF. The CDR3, as DNA: TGCAGCGTGACTGGTTTGGGGCCGAGGACTGAAGCTTTCTTT.

The gene calls are TRBV12-3 or TRBV12-4 and TRBJ1-5; D gene uncertain. The ends were cut back, 2 bases at V and 1 base at J, with 6 bases in the middle. The CDR3 is made up of 14 amino acids. The CDR3 DNA reads as TGTGCCAGCAGTTTAACGCTAAGCAATCAGCCCCAGCATTTT. As protein: CASSLTLSNQPQHF.

This clonotype was observed at least ten times. The chain has TRBV7-9 and TRBJ2-5, with D maybe TRBD2 (5 bases). The CDR3 spans 11 residues. Germline V gene sequence: CDR1 SEHNR, CDR2 FQNEAQ (reference sequence). Trimming took off 4 bases at V and 5 bases at J, with 5 bases between the two ends. In DNA, the CDR3 is TGTGCCAGCAGCTGGAGGGAGACCCAGTACTTC. It translates to CASSWRETQYF. Supplemented by reference TRBV7-9 and TRBJ2-5, the full variable domain reads DTGVSQNPRHKITKRGQNVTFRCDPISEHNRLYWYRQTLGQGPEFLTYFQNEAQLEKSRLLSDRFSAERPKGSFSTLEIQRTEQGDSAMYLCASSWRETQYFGPGTRLLVL.

This clonotype was found many times. The rearrangement links TRBV12-3 or TRBV12-4 to TRBJ1-2, with TRBD1 identical over 7 bases. Trimming took 8 bases from V and 4 from J; bases not matched to a gene: 7. CDR3 length: 13 amino acids. The CDR3 region is CASLRTGLYGYTF. The CDR3 DNA is TGTGCCAGCCTTAGGACAGGCCTCTATGGCTACACCTTC.

Note on this clonotype: Given a much more abundant clone one base away, this may be a read error. The chain couples TRBV12-3 or TRBV12-4 to TRBJ2-7; 12 nucleotides line up with TRBD2. This CDR3 has 14 residues. The CDR3 is CASRLAGGGAELYF. In DNA form, the CDR3 reads TGTGCCAGCAGACTAGCGGGAGGTGGGGCCGAGCTGTACTTC.